This entry concerns a single TCR beta chain. These data are taken from a study of blood T cell repertoires in COVID-19. TCRdb's copy holds only in-frame clones and misses some; the assay was immunoSEQ multiplex PCR. Of roughly 250,000 clones listed, over 70% were seen once; the top ten hold around 3%. The source is a woman aged 40 to 50 who had been exposed to COVID-19. Material: PBMCs or T cells enriched from blood (not recorded which).

This CDR3 is CSVSGLTNTGELFF. CDR3 sequence (DNA): TGCAGCGTTAGCGGGCTCACGAACACCGGGGAGCTGTTTTTT. This chain joins TRBV29-1 and TRBJ2-2, with a possible D match to TRBD2 (6 bases). Trimming took off 5 bases at V and 0 bases at J, with 10 bases between the two ends. The germline V gene encodes CDR1 SQVTM and CDR2 ANQGSEA. This CDR3 has 14 amino acids.